A selection of T cell receptor beta chains follows, all from one sample in a study of CD8+CD57+ T cells in acquired aplastic anemia. TCRdb processed the reads anew with MiXCR; each CDR3 protein has one entry. The sample has 450,000 to 550,000 distinct CDR3 sequences, 25% to 40% seen once. Sequencing was performed on sorted CD4+, CD8+, or CD8+CD57+ T cells (not recorded which) from PBMCs. These receptors were collected from a human donor with aplastic anemia. The CDR3 runs from the conserved cysteine through the conserved F or W. Each record gives: clone size, J gene, D gene, V gene, CDR3 length, CDR3 DNA, CDR3 protein. D genes are given only for firm matches. Not all rows give a size; the values are once, few, many and, for expanded clones, a class.

clone_size: -; j_call: TRBJ2-3; d_call: -; v_call: TRBV7-9; cdr3_length: 12; cdr3_nt: TGTGCCAGCAGCCTATGGACAGATACGCAGTATTTT; cdr3_aa: CASSLWTDTQYF
clone_size: -; j_call: TRBJ2-3; d_call: TRBD2; v_call: TRBV11-1; cdr3_length: 19; cdr3_nt: TGTGCCAGCAGCTTATCGGCTTTAGCGGGAGGGAAACACACAGATACGCAGTATTTT; cdr3_aa: CASSLSALAGGKHTDTQYF
clone_size: -; j_call: TRBJ2-1; d_call: TRBD2; v_call: TRBV5-4; cdr3_length: 17; cdr3_nt: TGTGCCAGCAGCTTGTTTAGCGGGGGGGCCGCACACAATGAGCAGTTCTTC; cdr3_aa: CASSLFSGGAAHNEQFF
clone_size: -; j_call: TRBJ1-6; d_call: -; v_call: TRBV3-1; cdr3_length: 11; cdr3_nt: TGTGCCAGCACGTCGACCGGGCCCCTCCACTTT; cdr3_aa: CASTSTGPLHF
clone_size: many; j_call: TRBJ2-5; d_call: -; v_call: TRBV2; cdr3_length: 11; cdr3_nt: TGTGCCAGCAGTGAAGATGGGACCCAGTACTTC; cdr3_aa: CASSEDGTQYF
clone_size: many; j_call: TRBJ1-2; d_call: -; v_call: TRBV4-1; cdr3_length: 13; cdr3_nt: TGCGCCAGCAGCCAAGGCCTTGCAGGTGGCTACACCTTC; cdr3_aa: CASSQGLAGGYTF
clone_size: -; j_call: TRBJ1-4; d_call: TRBD1; v_call: TRBV24-1; cdr3_length: 12; cdr3_nt: TGTGCCACCCCGGGACAGAGTGAAAAACTGTTTTTT; cdr3_aa: CATPGQSEKLFF
clone_size: -; j_call: TRBJ2-6; d_call: -; v_call: TRBV12-3/TRBV12-4; cdr3_length: 15; cdr3_nt: TGTGCCAGCAGTTTAATGGGGACCGGGGCCAACGTCCTGACTTTC; cdr3_aa: CASSLMGTGANVLTF
clone_size: -; j_call: TRBJ1-4; d_call: -; v_call: TRBV12-3/TRBV12-4; cdr3_length: 15; cdr3_nt: TGTGCCAGCAGTTTGGAAATCCTACAGGGCGAAAAACTGTTTTTT; cdr3_aa: CASSLEILQGEKLFF
clone_size: few; j_call: TRBJ1-3; d_call: TRBD1; v_call: TRBV4-1; cdr3_length: 19; cdr3_nt: TGCGCCAGCAGCCAAGACGAACTCTCGACAGGGGGATTAAGGGACACCATATATTTT; cdr3_aa: CASSQDELSTGGLRDTIYF
clone_size: -; j_call: TRBJ2-1; d_call: -; v_call: TRBV4-2; cdr3_length: 16; cdr3_nt: TGTGCCAGCAGCCAAACCCTGTCTAGCGTCTACAATGAGCAGTTCTTC; cdr3_aa: CASSQTLSSVYNEQFF